Sequencing of this T cell receptor beta chain was carried out in a study of T cells in localized non-small cell lung cancer. Study outcomes and limitations: Longer overall survival was linked to higher blood T cell density. Uninvolved neighboring lung showed the greatest T cell clonality, exceeding tumor.

This clone qualifies as medium-sized. The antigen remains unidentified. V trimming: 5 bases; J trimming: 7 bases; junction bases outside the gene matches: 9. This CDR3 contains 16 residues. In germline, CDR1 is SGHNT, CDR2 YENEEA. This table comes from immunoSEQ multiplex PCR, and its TCRdb copy is limited to in-frame clones, with some not included. The sample gives roughly 2,200 clones, around 18% of which show up once; approximately 10% is in the top ten. The gene calls are TRBV11-3 and TRBJ2-1; 12 positions match TRBD2. The source material was normal lung tissue next to the tumor, sampled before any cancer treatment. This receptor was obtained from a man aged 35 to 70 with stage I squamous cell lung carcinoma. In nucleotides, the CDR3 is TGTGCCAGCAGCCAGCCCGTGGGGACTAGCGGGAATGAGCAGTTCTTC. Encoded protein: CASSQPVGTSGNEQFF.